The clone carrying this TCR beta chain came up once. What it binds is unknown. This sample is drawn from a study of STAT3 mutations in large granular lymphocyte leukemia. Looking at the study overall: More than 30% of treated T-LGLL patients showed hematologic response to immunosuppression.

Findings and limits, study-wide: Every T-LGLL patient had at least one immunodominant TCRbeta clonotype. Some patients had dominant TCR clones larger than their STAT3 mutant burden.

TCRdb's table, derived via immunoSEQ multiplex PCR, lists solely in-frame clones and lacks some. The sample has 7,800 or so clones, about nine tenths seen once. With 0 bases clipped from V and 7 bases from J, the junction kept 1 base outside the gene matches. This CDR3 is built from 15 residues. CDR1 and CDR2 (germline): SGHRS, YFSETQ. The specimen was peripheral blood mononuclear cells. The chain has TRBV5-1 and TRBJ1-6, with 10 bases identical to TRBD1. The clonotype comes from a middle-aged man with T-cell large granular lymphocyte leukemia. Some clones in this sample may be carry-over from other donors' samples. CDR3 loop: CASSLEGQGNSPLHF. The CDR3 coding sequence is TGCGCCAGCAGCTTGGAGGGACAGGGGAATTCACCCCTCCACTTT. Supplemented by reference TRBV5-1 and TRBJ1-6, the full variable domain reads KAGVTQTPRYLIKTRGQQVTLSCSPISGHRSVSWYQQTPGQGLQFLFEYFSETQRNKGNFPGRFSGRQFSNSRSEMNVSTLELGDSALYLCASSLEGQGNSPLHFGNGTRLTVT.